This TCR beta chain was documented in a study of blood T cell repertoires in COVID-19. The overall study: Samples representing acute and convalescent COVID-19 were sourced from the United States, Italy and Spain. Sources were T cells, B-cell-depleted T cells, or PBMCs; the material itself was cDNA or gDNA.

V lost 1 base, J lost 5 bases, and 9 bases lay in between. This CDR3 has 13 residues. In germline, CDR1 is LNHNV, CDR2 YYDKDF (reference sequence). Original processing notes: Scientists estimated how many nucleated cells there were by amplifying reference gene primers. Libraries were prepared by immunoSEQ multiplex PCR; TCRdb keeps only in-frame clonotypes and omits some of them. V, J and clone size reflect that table, while D and trimming were determined from the DNA. Altogether approximately 160,000 clones are present, over 80% being singletons, with the ten largest covering 13%. The clonotype comes from a man between 65 and 85 years old who had recovered from COVID-19. Input material: peripheral blood. The chain couples TRBV15 to TRBJ2-7; possible D gene TRBD1, 5 bases. The CDR3 bases are TGTGCCACCAGCAGAGTGCAGGGTAACGAGCAGTACTTC. It encodes CATSRVQGNEQYF.